The next 2 T cell receptor beta chains were all read from a single sample in a study of T cells and Merkel cell carcinoma outcomes. The protocol was immunoSEQ multiplex PCR, while the TCRdb copy is restricted to in-frame clones and leaves out a portion. This sample yields approximately 10,000 clones, of which just under 97% are seen a single time; roughly 0.92% belongs to the top ten. Sample: tumor tissue from Merkel cell carcinoma. Every receptor here comes from a human donor with Merkel cell carcinoma.

This sequence joins TRBV4-1 and TRBJ2-7; 9 bases fit TRBD2. Trimming removed 1 base from V and 2 bases from J; junction bases left unmatched: 6. This CDR3 region has 16 residues. The V gene's germline CDR1 is MGHRA and CDR2 YSYEKL. In DNA form, the CDR3 reads TGCGCCAGCAGCCAAGGGGCTAGCGGGGTCGCCTACGAGCAGTACTTC. Protein sequence: CASSQGASGVAYEQYF.

The rearrangement links TRBV2 to TRBJ1-2; unclear D gene. This CDR3 region has 14 residues. Germline assignment: CDR1 SNHLY and CDR2 FYNNEI. V was shortened by 8 bases and J by 2 bases, with 15 bases between the two germline ends. The CDR3 loop reads CASVLGSGNYGYTF. In nucleotides, the CDR3 is TGTGCCAGCGTATTGGGATCGGGGAACTATGGCTACACCTTC.